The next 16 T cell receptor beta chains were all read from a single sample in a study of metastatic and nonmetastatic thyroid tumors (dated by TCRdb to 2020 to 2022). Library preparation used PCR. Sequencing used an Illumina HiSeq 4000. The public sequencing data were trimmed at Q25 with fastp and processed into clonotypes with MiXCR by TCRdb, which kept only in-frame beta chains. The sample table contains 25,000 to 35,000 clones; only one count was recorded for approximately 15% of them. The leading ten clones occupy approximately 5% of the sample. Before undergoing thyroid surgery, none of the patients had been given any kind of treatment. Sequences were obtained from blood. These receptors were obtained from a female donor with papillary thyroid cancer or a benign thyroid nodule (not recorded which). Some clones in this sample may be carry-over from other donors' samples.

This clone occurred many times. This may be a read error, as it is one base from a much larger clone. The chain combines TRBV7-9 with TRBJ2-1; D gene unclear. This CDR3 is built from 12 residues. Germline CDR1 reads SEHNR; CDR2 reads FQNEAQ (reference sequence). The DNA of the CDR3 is TGTGCCAGCAGCCCCTCCTCCAATGAGCAGCTCTTC. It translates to CASSPSSNEQLF.

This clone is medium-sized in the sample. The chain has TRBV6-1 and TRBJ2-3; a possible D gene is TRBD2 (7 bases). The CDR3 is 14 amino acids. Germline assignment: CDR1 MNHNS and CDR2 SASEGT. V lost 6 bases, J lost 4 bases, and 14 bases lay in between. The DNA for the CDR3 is TGTGCCAGCAGCGGAGGGGAGGGGGCAGATACGCAGTATTTT. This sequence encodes CASSGGEGADTQYF.

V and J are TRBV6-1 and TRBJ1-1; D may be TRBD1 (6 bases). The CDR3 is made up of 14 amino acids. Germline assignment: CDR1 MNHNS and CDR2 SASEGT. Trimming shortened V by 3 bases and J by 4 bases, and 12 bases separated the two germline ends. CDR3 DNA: TGTGCCAGCAGTGATACAGACAGGAGCACTGAAGCTTTCTTT. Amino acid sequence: CASSDTDRSTEAFF.

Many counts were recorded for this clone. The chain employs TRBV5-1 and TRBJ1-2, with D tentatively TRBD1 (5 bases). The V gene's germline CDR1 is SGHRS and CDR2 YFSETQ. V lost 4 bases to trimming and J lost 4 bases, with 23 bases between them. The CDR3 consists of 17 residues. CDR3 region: CASSRVPVQDNFYGYTF. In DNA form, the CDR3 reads TGCGCCAGCAGCCGAGTCCCGGTTCAGGACAATTTCTATGGCTACACCTTC.

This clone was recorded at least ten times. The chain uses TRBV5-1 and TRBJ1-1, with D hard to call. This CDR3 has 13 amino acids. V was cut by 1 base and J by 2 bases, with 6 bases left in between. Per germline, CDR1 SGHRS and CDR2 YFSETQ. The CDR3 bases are TGCGCCAGCAGCTTGCCGGGCAACACTGAAGCTTTCTTT. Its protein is CASSLPGNTEAFF.

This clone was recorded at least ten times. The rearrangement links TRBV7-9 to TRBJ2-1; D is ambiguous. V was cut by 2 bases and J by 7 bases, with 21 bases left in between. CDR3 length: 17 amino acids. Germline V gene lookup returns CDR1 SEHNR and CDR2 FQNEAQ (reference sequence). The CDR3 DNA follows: TGTGCCAGCAGCTTAACGACACGGACCCCTCTAGATAATGAGCAGTTCTTC. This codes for CASSLTTRTPLDNEQFF.

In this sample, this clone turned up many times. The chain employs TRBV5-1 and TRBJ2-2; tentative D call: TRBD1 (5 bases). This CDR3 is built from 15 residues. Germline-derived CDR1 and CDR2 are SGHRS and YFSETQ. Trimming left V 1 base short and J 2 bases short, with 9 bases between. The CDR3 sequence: CASSLFQGNTGELFF. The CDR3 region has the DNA TGCGCCAGCAGCTTGTTCCAGGGAAACACCGGGGAGCTGTTTTTT.

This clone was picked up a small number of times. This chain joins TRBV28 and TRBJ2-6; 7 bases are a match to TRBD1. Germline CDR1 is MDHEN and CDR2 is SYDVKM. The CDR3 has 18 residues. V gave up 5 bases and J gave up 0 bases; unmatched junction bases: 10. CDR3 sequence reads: CASSEGTASLSGANVLTF. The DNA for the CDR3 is TGTGCCAGCAGTGAGGGGACAGCGTCACTCTCTGGGGCCAACGTCCTGACTTTC.

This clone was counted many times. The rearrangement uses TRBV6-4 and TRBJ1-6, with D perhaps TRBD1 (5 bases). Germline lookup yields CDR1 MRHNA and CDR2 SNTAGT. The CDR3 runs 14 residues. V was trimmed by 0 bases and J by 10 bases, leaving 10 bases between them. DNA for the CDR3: TGTGCCAGCAGTGACTCGCAGGGCGGGTCACCCCTCCACTTT. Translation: CASSDSQGGSPLHF.

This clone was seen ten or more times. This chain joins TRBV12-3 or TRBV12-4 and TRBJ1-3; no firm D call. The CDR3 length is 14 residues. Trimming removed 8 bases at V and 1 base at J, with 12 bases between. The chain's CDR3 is CASGAWESGNTIYF. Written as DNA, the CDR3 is TGTGCCAGCGGAGCCTGGGAATCTGGAAACACCATATATTTT.

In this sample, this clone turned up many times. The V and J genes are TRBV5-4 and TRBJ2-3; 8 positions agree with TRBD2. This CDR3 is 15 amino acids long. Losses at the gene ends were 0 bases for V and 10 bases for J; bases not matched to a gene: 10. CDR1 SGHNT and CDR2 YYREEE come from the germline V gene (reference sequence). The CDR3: CASSLAGGPRIAQYF. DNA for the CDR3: TGTGCCAGCAGCTTGGCGGGGGGGCCACGGATCGCGCAGTATTTT.

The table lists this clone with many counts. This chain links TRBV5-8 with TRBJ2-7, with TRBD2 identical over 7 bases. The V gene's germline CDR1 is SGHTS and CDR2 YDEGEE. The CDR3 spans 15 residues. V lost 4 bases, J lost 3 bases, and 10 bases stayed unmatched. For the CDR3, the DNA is TGTGCCAGCAGCCCTTGGACTAGGTACGACTACGAGCAGTACTTC. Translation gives CASSPWTRYDYEQYF.

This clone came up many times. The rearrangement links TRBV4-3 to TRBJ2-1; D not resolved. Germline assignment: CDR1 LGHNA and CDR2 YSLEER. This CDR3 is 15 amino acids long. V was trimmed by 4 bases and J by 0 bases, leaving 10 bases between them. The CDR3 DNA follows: TGCGCCAGCAGCCCCACATATAGCTCCTACAATGAGCAGTTCTTC. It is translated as CASSPTYSSYNEQFF.

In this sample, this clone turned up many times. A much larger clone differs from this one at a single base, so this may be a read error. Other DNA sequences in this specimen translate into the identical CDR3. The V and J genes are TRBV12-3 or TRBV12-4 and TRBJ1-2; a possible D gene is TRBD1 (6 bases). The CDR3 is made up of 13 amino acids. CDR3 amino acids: CASSFRGGERYTF. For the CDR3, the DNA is TGCGCCAGCAGTTTTAGGGGGGGAGAGCGCTACACCTTC.

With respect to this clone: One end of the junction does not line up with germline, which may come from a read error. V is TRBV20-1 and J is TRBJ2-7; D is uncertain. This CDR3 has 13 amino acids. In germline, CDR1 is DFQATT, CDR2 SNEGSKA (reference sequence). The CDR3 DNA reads TGTAGTGAGAGGCCCAGCACGTCCTACGAGCAGTACTTC. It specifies CSERPSTSYEQYF.

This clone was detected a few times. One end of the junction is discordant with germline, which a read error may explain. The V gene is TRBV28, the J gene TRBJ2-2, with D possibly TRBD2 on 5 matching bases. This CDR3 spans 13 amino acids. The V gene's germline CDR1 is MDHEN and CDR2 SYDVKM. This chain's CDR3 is CASGCVNTGELSF. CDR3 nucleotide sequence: TGTGCCTCGGGGTGTGTAAACACCGGGGAGCTGTCTTTT.